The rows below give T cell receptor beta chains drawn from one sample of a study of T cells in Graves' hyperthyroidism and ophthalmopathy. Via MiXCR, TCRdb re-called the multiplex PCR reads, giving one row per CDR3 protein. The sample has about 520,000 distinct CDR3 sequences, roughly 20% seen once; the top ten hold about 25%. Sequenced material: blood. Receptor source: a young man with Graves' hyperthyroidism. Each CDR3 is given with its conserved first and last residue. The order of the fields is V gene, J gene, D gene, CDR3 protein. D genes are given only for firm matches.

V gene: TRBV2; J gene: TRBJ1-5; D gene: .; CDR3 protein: CARGEMANQPQHF
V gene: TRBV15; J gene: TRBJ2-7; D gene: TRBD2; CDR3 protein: CATSSAGTTDEQYF
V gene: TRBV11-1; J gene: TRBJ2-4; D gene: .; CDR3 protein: CASSSGVDIQYF
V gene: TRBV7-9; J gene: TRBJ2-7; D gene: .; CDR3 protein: CASSSRDGLEQYF
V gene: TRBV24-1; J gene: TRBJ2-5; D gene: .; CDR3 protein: CATSDFRGPGETQYF
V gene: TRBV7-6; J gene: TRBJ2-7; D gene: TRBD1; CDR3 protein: CASSSQGIYSYEQYF
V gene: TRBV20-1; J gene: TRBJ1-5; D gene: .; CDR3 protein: CSAREPRTALGPQHF
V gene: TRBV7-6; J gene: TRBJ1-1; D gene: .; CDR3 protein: CASSPVSSGAEAFF
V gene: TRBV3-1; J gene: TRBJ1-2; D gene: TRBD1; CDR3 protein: CASSQVFSPGQGYGYTF
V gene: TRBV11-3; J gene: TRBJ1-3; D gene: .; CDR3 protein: CASSPTLTYSGNTIYF
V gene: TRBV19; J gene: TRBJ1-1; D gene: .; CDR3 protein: CASSMVGADTEAFF
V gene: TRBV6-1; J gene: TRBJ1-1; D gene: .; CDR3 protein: CASNLGVGAGGREAFF
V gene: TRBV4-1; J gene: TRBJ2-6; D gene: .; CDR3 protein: CASSQESRAGANVLTF
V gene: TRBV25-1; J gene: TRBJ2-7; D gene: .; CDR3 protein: CASKFKGGEQYF
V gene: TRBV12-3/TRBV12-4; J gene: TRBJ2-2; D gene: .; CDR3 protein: CASRGLGTGELFF
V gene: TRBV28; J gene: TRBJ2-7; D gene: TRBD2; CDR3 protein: CASTTGGRLGEQYF
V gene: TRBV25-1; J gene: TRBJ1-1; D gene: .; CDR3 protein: CASGGGQAFF
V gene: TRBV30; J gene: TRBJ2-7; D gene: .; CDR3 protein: CAWSRGFSYEQYF
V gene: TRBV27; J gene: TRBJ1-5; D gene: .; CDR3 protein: CASSDVGGQPQHF
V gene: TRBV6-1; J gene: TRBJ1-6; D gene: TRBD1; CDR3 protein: CAISWDSYSPLHF
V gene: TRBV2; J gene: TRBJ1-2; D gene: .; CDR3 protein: CASSDSSRSYGYTF
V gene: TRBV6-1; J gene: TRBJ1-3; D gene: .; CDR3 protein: CASSDGLSGNTIYF
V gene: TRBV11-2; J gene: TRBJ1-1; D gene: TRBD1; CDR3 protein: CASSLFILGGENTEAFF
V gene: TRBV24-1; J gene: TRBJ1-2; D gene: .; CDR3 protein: CATSDHSYGYTF
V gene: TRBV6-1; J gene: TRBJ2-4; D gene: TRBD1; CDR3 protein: CASSAGTGVGGAKNIQYF
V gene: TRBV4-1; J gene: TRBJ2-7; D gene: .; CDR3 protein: CASGTTGVSYEQYF
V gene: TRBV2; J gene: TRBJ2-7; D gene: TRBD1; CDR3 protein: CASSARQGIWVEQYF
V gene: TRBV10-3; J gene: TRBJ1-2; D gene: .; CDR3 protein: CAISGPLGGSNYGYTF
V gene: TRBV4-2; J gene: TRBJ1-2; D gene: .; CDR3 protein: CASSPLTREGYTF
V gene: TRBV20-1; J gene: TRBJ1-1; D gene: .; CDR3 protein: CSAQGNTEAFF
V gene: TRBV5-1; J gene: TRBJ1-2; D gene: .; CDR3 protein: CASSRGGAGYGYTF
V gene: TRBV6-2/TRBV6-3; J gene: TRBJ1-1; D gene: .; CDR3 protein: CASTSYLNTEAFF
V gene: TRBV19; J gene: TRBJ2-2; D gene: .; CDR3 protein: CASSIASGTGELLF
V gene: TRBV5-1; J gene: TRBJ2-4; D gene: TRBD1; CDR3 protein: CASSSKTGPLAKNIQYF
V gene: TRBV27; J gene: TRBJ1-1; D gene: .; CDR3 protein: CASSLLPLGGRGTEAFF
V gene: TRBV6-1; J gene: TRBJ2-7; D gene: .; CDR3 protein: CASSVATELPYEQYF
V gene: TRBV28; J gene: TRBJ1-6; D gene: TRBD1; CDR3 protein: CASSSGTGPSYSPLHF
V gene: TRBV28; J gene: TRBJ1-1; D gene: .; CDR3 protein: CASSLNGRVGENTEAFF
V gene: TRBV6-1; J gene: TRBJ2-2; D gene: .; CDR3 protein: CASSEGKGISTNTGELFF
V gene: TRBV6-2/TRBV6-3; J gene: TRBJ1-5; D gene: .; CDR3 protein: CASRGRYQPQHF
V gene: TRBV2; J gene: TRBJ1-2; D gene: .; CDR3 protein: CASIDGYTF
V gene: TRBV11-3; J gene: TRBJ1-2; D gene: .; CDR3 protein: CASSLDGAGLSGGYTF
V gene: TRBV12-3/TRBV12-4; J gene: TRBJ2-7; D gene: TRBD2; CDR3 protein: CASSSPSSGRSYEQYF
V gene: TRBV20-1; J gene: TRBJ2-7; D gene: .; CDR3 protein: CSARDVPGTHYEQYF
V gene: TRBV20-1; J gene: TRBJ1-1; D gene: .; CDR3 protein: CSASTGRENTEAFF
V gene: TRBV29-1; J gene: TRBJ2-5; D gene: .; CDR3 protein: CSVVVARETQYF
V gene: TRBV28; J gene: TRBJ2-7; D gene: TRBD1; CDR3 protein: CASSLTGDGEQYF
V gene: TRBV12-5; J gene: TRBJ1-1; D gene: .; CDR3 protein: CASGSYGGFNTEAFF
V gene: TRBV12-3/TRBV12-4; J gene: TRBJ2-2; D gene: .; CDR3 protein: CASGRLANTGELFF
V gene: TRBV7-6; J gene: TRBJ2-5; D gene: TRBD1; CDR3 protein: CASSLALSSTGGLQETQYF
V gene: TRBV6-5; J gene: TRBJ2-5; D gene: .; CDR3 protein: CAPLDVLQETQYF
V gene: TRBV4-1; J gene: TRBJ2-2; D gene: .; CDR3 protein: CASSRLVLGADTTGELFF
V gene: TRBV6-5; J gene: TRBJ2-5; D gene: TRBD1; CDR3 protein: CASSYPPGGFETQYF
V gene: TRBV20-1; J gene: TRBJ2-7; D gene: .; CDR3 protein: CSAYRGYEQYF
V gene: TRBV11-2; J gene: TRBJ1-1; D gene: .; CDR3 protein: CASSPRGGRETEAFF
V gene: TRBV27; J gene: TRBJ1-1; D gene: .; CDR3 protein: CASSFSGKTEAFF
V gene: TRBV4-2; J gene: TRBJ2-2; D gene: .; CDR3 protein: CASSQAMNSAGELFF
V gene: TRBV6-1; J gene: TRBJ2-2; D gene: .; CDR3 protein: CASTGGTRGTGELFF
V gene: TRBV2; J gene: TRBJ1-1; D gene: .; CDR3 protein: CASSEGQGQRNTEAFF